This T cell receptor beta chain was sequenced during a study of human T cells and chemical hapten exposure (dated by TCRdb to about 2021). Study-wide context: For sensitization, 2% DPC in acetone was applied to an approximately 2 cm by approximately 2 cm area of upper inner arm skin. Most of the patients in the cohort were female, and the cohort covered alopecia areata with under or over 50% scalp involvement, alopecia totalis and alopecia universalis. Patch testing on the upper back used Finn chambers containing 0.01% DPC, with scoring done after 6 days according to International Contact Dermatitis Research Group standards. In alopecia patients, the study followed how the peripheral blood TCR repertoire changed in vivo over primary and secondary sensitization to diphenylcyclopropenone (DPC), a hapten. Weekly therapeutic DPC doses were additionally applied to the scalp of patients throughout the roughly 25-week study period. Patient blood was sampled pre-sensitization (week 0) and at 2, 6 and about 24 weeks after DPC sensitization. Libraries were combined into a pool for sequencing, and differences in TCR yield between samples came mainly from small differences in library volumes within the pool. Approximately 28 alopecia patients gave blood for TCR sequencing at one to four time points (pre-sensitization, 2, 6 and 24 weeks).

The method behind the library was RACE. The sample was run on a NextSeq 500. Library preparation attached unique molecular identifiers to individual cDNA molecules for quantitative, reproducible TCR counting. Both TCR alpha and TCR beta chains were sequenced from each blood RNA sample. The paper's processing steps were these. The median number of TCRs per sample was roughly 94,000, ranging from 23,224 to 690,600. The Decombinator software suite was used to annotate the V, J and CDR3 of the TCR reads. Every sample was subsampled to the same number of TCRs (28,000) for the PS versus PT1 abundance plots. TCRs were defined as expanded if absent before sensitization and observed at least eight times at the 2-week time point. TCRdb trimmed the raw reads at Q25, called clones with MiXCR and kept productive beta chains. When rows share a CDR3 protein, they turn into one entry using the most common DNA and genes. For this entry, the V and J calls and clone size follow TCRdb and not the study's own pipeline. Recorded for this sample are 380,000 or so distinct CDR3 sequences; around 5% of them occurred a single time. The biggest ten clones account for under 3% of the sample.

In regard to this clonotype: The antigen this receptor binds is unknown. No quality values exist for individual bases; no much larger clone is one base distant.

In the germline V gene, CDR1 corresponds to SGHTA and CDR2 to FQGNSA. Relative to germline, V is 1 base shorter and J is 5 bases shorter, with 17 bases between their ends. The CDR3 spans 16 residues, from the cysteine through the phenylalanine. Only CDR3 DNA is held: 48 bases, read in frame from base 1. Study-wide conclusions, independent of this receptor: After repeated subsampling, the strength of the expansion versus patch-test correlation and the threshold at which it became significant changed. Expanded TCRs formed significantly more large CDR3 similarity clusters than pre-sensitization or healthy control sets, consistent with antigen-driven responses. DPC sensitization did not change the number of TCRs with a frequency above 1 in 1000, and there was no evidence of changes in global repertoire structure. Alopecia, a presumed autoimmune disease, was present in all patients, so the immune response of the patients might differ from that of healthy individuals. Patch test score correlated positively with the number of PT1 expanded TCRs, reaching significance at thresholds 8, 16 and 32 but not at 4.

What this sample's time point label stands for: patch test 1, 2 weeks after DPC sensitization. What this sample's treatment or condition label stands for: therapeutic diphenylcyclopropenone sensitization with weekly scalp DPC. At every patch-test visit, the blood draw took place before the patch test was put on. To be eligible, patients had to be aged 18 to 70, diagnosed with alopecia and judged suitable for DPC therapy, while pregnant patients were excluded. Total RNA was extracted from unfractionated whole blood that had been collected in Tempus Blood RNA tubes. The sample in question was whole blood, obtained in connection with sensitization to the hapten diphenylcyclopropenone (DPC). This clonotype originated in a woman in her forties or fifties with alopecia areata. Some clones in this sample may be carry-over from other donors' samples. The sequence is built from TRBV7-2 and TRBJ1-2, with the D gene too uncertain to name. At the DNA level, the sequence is TGTGCCAGCAGCTTAGATGTGGGCAGAGAGACTTATGGCTACACCTTC. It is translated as CASSLDVGRETYGYTF. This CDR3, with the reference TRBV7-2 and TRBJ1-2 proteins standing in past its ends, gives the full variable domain GAGVSQSPSNKVTEKGKDVELRCDPISGHTALYWYRQSLGQGLEFLIYFQGNSAPDKSGLPSDRFSAERTGGSVSTLTIQRTQQEDSAVYLCASSLDVGRETYGYTFGSGTRLTVV.